The 31 T cell receptor beta chains given below trace back to one sample, sequenced in a study of T cell responses to AZD1222 COVID-19 vaccine. Data came from immunoSEQ multiplex PCR; TCRdb stores just in-frame clones and leaves some out. The data contain some 100,000 clones, roughly nine tenths of them singletons. The sequenced sample was peripheral blood, obtained on day 0 of AZD1222 vaccination. These receptors originate from an adult in good health.

Within the sample, this clone is hyperexpanded. The V gene is TRBV6-4, the J gene TRBJ2-3; 9 bases line up with TRBD1. The CDR3 is 16 amino acids. Germline-derived CDR1 and CDR2 are MRHNA and SNTAGT. The V segment lost 0 bases and the J segment 2 bases; nucleotides outside the gene matches: 3. Written as DNA, the CDR3 is TGTGCCAGCAGTGACTCCGGGACAGGGCACACAGATACGCAGTATTTT. Protein product: CASSDSGTGHTDTQYF.

This chain links TRBV6-2 or TRBV6-3 with TRBJ2-7; the match to TRBD1 covers 9 bases. Losses at the gene ends were 0 bases for V and 7 bases for J; bases not matched to a gene: 4. CDR1 is MNHEY and CDR2 is SVGEGT in the germline V gene. There are 14 residues in the CDR3. DNA of the CDR3: TGTGCCAGCAGTTACTCAGGGACAGGGTGGGAGCAGTACTTC. It specifies CASSYSGTGWEQYF.

The V gene is TRBV19, the J gene TRBJ2-7; D unresolved. This CDR3 contains 13 residues. Germline assignment: CDR1 LNHDA and CDR2 SQIVND (reference sequence). V dropped 7 bases and J dropped 0 bases, with 10 bases sitting between them. CDR3 amino acids: CASTPTGSYEQYF. Written as DNA, the CDR3 is TGTGCCAGTACTCCGACTGGCTCCTACGAGCAGTACTTC.

This clone was seen a single time. The rearrangement joins TRBV19 to TRBJ1-3; D possibly corresponds to TRBD1 (5 bases). The V and J ends lost 7 bases and 0 bases respectively, with 13 bases between them. The CDR3 spans 15 residues. Germline V lookup: CDR1 LNHDA, CDR2 SQIVND (reference sequence). CDR3 nucleotide sequence: TGTGCCAGTATTCGTGTGCAGGGCTCTGGAAACACCATATATTTT. This translates into CASIRVQGSGNTIYF.

This chain uses TRBV4-3 with TRBJ2-1; 7 nucleotides line up with TRBD2. The CDR3 runs 16 residues. CDR1 is LGHNA and CDR2 is YSLEER in the germline V gene. Losses at the gene ends were 0 bases for V and 2 bases for J; bases not matched to a gene: 4. The chain's CDR3 is CASSQDFAGAYNEQFF. The CDR3 DNA follows: TGCGCCAGCAGCCAAGATTTTGCGGGGGCCTACAATGAGCAGTTCTTC.

The chain uses TRBV18 and TRBJ2-2, with TRBD2 matching over 7 bases. J lost 4 bases, V lost 3 bases, and 14 bases had no gene match. The CDR3 runs 18 residues. CDR1 and CDR2 from the germline V gene are KGHSH and LQKENI. CDR3 loop: CASSPQPPAGRSTGELFF. DNA for the CDR3: TGTGCCAGCTCACCCCAACCCCCAGCGGGGAGGAGCACCGGGGAGCTGTTTTTT. The whole variable domain, remainder taken from reference TRBV18 and TRBJ2-2, is NAGVMQNPRHLVRRRGQEARLRCSPMKGHSHVYWYRQLPEEGLKFMVYLQKENIIDESGMPKERFSAEFPKEGPSILRIQQVVRGDSAAYFCASSPQPPAGRSTGELFFGEGSRLTVL.

The chain links TRBV29-1 to TRBJ2-7; TRBD1 matches 10 bases. Germline loops: CDR1 SQVTM, CDR2 ANQGSEA. The ends lost 1 base at V and 5 bases at J; junction bases unmatched: 8. This CDR3 spans 15 amino acids. The CDR3 nucleotides are TGCAGCGTTGAAGGGGGACAGGGGCTTTTAGACGAGCAGTACTTC. The encoded protein is CSVEGGQGLLDEQYF.

The chain joins TRBV6-6 to TRBJ2-1; D may correspond to TRBD1 or TRBD2 (6 bases each). V was cut by 6 bases and J by 10 bases, with 13 bases left in between. The CDR3 totals 12 residues. CDR1 is MNHNY and CDR2 is SVGAGI in the germline V gene (reference sequence). The CDR3 is CASRGASAEQFF. The CDR3 DNA reads TGTGCCAGCAGGGGGGCTAGCGCGGAGCAGTTCTTC.

The chain couples TRBV7-2 to TRBJ2-5; D assignment may be TRBD1 or TRBD2 (7 bases each). V lost 5 bases to trimming and J lost 7 bases, with 17 bases between them. Germline assignment: CDR1 SGHTA and CDR2 FQGNSA. This CDR3 comprises 14 residues. The CDR3 DNA follows: TGTGCCAGCAGCCCCCGGGCAGGGGGGGGGACCCAGTACTTC. Its translation is CASSPRAGGGTQYF. Full variable domain (remainder filled in from reference TRBV7-2 and TRBJ2-5): GAGVSQSPSNKVTEKGKDVELRCDPISGHTALYWYRQSLGQGLEFLIYFQGNSAPDKSGLPSDRFSAERTGGSVSTLTIQRTQQEDSAVYLCASSPRAGGGTQYFGPGTRLLVL.

The chain combines TRBV5-8 with TRBJ1-1, with a possible D match to TRBD1 (5 bases). With 8 bases removed from V and 5 bases from J, the gap between germline ends came to 16 bases. In germline, CDR1 is SGHTS, CDR2 YDEGEE. This CDR3 spans 13 amino acids. The CDR3 sequence is CARSGAQRTEAFF. CDR3 in DNA: TGTGCCAGAAGCGGGGCGCAGAGGACTGAAGCTTTCTTT.

This chain uses TRBV9 with TRBJ1-2; TRBD1 matches at 7 bases. The junction had 14 bases not matched to a gene; V was cut back by 4 bases and J by 8 bases. The CDR3 runs 15 residues. Germline assignment: CDR1 SGDLS and CDR2 YYNGEE. As DNA, the CDR3 is TGTGCCAGCAGCCCCGCGGGACAGAAATTCATGGGCTACACCTTC. Residues: CASSPAGQKFMGYTF.

This clone was picked up one time. The chain is built from TRBV6-5 and TRBJ1-2, with D unclear. Germline CDR1 reads MNHEY; CDR2 reads SVGAGI. The CDR3 consists of 13 residues. Trimming took 6 bases from V and 5 from J, leaving 13 bases between them. CDR3 DNA: TGTGCCAGCAGCCCCAGTGTGGGATATGGCTACACCTTC. Amino acid sequence: CASSPSVGYGYTF.

V and J are TRBV7-2 and TRBJ2-5; no clear D gene. CDR1 is SGHTA and CDR2 is FQGNSA in the germline V gene. The germline V and J ends were trimmed by 6 bases and 1 base, with 15 bases remaining between them. The CDR3 is 15 amino acids. The CDR3 DNA reads as TGTGCCAGCAGGGGCAGGCGATCTCTCCAAGAGACCCAGTACTTC. Translated: CASRGRRSLQETQYF.

This sequence joins TRBV20-1 and TRBJ1-2; no firm D call. With 6 bases removed from V and 5 bases from J, the gap between germline ends came to 4 bases. The CDR3 spans 9 residues. Germline V gives CDR1 DFQATT, CDR2 SNEGSKA (reference sequence). CDR3 DNA: TGCAGTGCCGGTTATGGCTACACCTTC. This encodes CSAGYGYTF.

The table lists this clone with a count of one. The gene calls are TRBV6-1 and TRBJ1-3; D is ambiguous. Trimming left V 4 bases short and J 0 bases short, with 16 bases between. CDR3 length: 17 amino acids. CDR1 and CDR2 (germline): MNHNS, SASEGT. The CDR3 loop is CASSVDGRPDSGNTIYF. The CDR3 nucleotides are TGTGCCAGCAGTGTTGACGGGAGGCCCGACTCTGGAAACACCATATATTTT.

This sequence joins TRBV6-1 and TRBJ1-2; perhaps TRBD1 as D (5 bases). Germline V gene lookup returns CDR1 MNHNS and CDR2 SASEGT. Trimming removed 1 base at V and 0 bases at J, with 12 bases between. This CDR3 has 16 amino acids. CDR3 sequence: CASSEGRPTANYGYTF. CDR3 nucleotides: TGTGCCAGCAGTGAAGGCAGGCCGACAGCTAACTATGGCTACACCTTC.

The chain employs TRBV6-1 and TRBJ2-7; either TRBD1 or TRBD2 may fit D (6 bases each). The V gene lost 0 bases and the J gene lost 5 bases, with 11 bases spanning the gap. CDR1 MNHNS and CDR2 SASEGT come from the germline V gene. The CDR3 is made up of 14 amino acids. CDR3 residues: CASSEAGGPNEQYF. The CDR3 DNA reads as TGTGCCAGCAGTGAAGCTGGGGGGCCCAACGAGCAGTACTTC.

This chain uses TRBV5-4 with TRBJ1-4, with no clear D. The CDR3 is 12 amino acids. CDR1 is SGHNT and CDR2 is YYREEE in the germline V gene (reference sequence). V lost 3 bases, J lost 5 bases, and 5 bases lay in between. The CDR3 bases are TGTGCCAGCAGCTCCCCCAATGAAAAACTGTTTTTT. Translation gives CASSSPNEKLFF.

The CDR3, as DNA: TGCGCCAGCAGCATCTCGACAGGATACTACGAGCAGTACTTC. It codes for CASSISTGYYEQYF. V gene TRBV5-1 combines with J gene TRBJ2-7, with TRBD1 as a possible D gene (6 bases). The ends were cut back, 4 bases at V and 3 bases at J, with 14 bases in the middle. Germline CDR1 reads SGHRS; CDR2 reads YFSETQ. This CDR3 spans 14 amino acids.

The chain employs TRBV9 and TRBJ1-2; no reliable D call. V was pared by 1 base and J by 8 bases, with 12 bases between. The CDR3 is 13 residues long. Germline V gene data show CDR1 as SGDLS and CDR2 as YYNGEE. The CDR3 DNA follows: TGTGCCAGCAGCGTATCGGGCCTGGCCGGCTACACCTTC. Encoded protein: CASSVSGLAGYTF.

This chain uses TRBV19 with TRBJ2-3; a weak D match, TRBD2 (5 bases). The CDR3 spans 16 residues. V lost 6 bases and J lost 0, with 16 bases in between. Germline-derived CDR1 and CDR2 are LNHDA and SQIVND (reference sequence). The CDR3 reads CASRPPGLASTDTQYF. CDR3 nucleotides: TGTGCCAGTAGGCCCCCCGGGCTAGCTAGCACAGATACGCAGTATTTT.

The rearrangement uses TRBV19 and TRBJ2-7; TRBD1 matches at 9 bases. J lost 3 bases, V lost 5 bases, and 8 bases had no gene match. From germline, CDR1 is LNHDA and CDR2 SQIVND (reference sequence). This CDR3 region has 15 residues. DNA for the CDR3: TGTGCCAGTAGTGAATCCGGGACAGGGCTCTACGAGCAGTACTTC. This encodes CASSESGTGLYEQYF.

This clone is judged medium-sized (0.01 to 0.1%). CDR3 loop: CASSRYKRMTTNEKLFF. The CDR3 DNA sequence: TGTGCCAGCAGCCGGTATAAAAGGATGACAACTAATGAAAAACTGTTTTTT. The V and J genes are TRBV3-1 (or the pseudogene TRBV3-2) and TRBJ1-4; the D is unclear. From germline, CDR1 is LGHDT and CDR2 YNNKEL (reference sequence). V lost 4 bases and J lost 0, with 15 bases in between. The CDR3 extends over 17 amino acids.

The chain joins TRBV9 to TRBJ2-1, with 14 bases that match TRBD2. The length of the CDR3 is 19 residues. Germline V gene lookup returns CDR1 SGDLS and CDR2 YYNGEE. With V trimmed by 4 bases and J by 0 bases, 9 bases remained unmatched. The CDR3 sequence is CASSSRTSGGYSSYNEQFF. As DNA, the CDR3 is TGTGCCAGCAGCTCCCGGACTAGCGGGGGGTACAGCTCCTACAATGAGCAGTTCTTC.

The rearrangement links TRBV30 to TRBJ1-5, with 9 bases lining up with TRBD1. This CDR3 contains 14 residues. V trimming: 3 bases; J trimming: 3 bases; junction bases outside the gene matches: 3. Germline V gene lookup returns CDR1 GTSNPN and CDR2 SVGIG (reference sequence). This CDR3 reads CAWSRDRVNQPQHF. The CDR3 nucleotides read TGTGCCTGGAGCCGGGACAGGGTCAATCAGCCCCAGCATTTT.

The rearrangement uses TRBV7-9 and TRBJ1-6, with TRBD1 identical over 7 bases. The CDR3 totals 18 residues. Trimming at V came to 5 bases and at J to 0 bases, leaving 10 bases not matched to a gene. CDR1 SEHNR and CDR2 FQNEAQ come from the germline V gene (reference sequence). CDR3 nucleotides: TGTGCCAGCAGCCATTCGGGACAGTGGAGCTCCTATAATTCACCCCTCCACTTT. Translation: CASSHSGQWSSYNSPLHF.

V gene TRBV2 combines with J gene TRBJ1-5, with D possibly TRBD1 on 6 matching bases. The CDR3 is made up of 15 amino acids. Germline V lookup: CDR1 SNHLY, CDR2 FYNNEI. Trimming shortened V by 3 bases and J by 3 bases, and 12 bases separated the two germline ends. CDR3 coding DNA: TGTGCCAGCAGTGATTACAGGGAGGACAATCAGCCCCAGCATTTT. It is translated as CASSDYREDNQPQHF.

This chain connects TRBV24-1 to TRBJ2-3; the match to TRBD1 covers 11 bases. V dropped 7 bases and J dropped 3; count of bases not matched to a gene: 2. The CDR3 runs to 14 residues. Looked up from germline, CDR1 is KGHDR and CDR2 is SFDVKD. The CDR3 here is CATSGQGATDTQYF. The DNA for the CDR3 is TGTGCCACCAGCGGACAGGGGGCTACAGATACGCAGTATTTT.

The genes are TRBV21-1 and TRBJ1-2. TRBV21-1 is a pseudogene segment. There are 15 residues in the CDR3. The CDR3 sequence is CASCFLSDSIDGYTF. In nucleotides, the CDR3 is TGTGCCAGCTGCTTCCTCAGCGATTCGATTGATGGCTACACCTTC.

The V and J genes are TRBV7-3 and TRBJ2-5; TRBD1 or TRBD2 may be the D gene (6 bases each). Germline CDR1 and CDR2: SGHTA and FQGTGA. CDR3 size: 16 residues. Trimming took off 0 bases at V and 5 bases at J, with 16 bases between the two ends. CDR3 region: CASSLTLTGAGETQYF. DNA of the CDR3: TGTGCCAGCAGCTTAACGTTAACGGGGGCGGGTGAGACCCAGTACTTC. Drawing the rest from reference TRBV7-3 and TRBJ2-5, the complete variable domain is GAGVSQTPSNKVTEKGKYVELRCDPISGHTALYWYRQSLGQGPEFLIYFQGTGAADDSGLPNDRFFAVRPEGSVSTLKIQRTERGDSAVYLCASSLTLTGAGETQYFGPGTRLLVL.

V is TRBV6-5 and J is TRBJ1-2; D gene ambiguous. CDR3 size: 11 residues. The V and J ends lost 6 bases and 8 bases respectively, with 10 bases between them. CDR1 is MNHEY and CDR2 is SVGAGI in the germline V gene. Here the CDR3 DNA reads TGTGCCAGCAGAGCTTACTCCGGCTACACCTTC. Translation gives CASRAYSGYTF.